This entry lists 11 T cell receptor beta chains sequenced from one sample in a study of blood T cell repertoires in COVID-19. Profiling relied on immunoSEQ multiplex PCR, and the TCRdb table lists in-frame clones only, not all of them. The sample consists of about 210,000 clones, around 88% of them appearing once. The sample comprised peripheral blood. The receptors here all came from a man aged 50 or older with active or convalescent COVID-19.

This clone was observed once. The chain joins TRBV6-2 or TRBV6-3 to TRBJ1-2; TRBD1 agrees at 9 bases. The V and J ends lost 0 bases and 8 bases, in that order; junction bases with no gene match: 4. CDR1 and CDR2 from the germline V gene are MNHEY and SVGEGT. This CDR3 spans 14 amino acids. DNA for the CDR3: TGTGCCAGCAGTTACTCGGGACAGGGCGACGGCTACACCTTC. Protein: CASSYSGQGDGYTF.

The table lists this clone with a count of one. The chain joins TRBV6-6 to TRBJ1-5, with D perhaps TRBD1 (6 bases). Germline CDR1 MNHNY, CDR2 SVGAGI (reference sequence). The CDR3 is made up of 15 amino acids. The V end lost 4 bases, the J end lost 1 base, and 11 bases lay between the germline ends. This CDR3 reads CASSWAGESNQPQHF. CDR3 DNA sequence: TGTGCCAGCAGTTGGGCAGGGGAGAGCAATCAGCCCCAGCATTTT.

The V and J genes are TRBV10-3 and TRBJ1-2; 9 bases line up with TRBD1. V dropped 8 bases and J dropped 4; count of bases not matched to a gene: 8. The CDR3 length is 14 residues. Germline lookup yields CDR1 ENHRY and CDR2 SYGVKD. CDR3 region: CAIGTGPSGYGYTF. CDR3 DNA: TGTGCCATCGGGACAGGGCCCTCTGGCTATGGCTACACCTTC.

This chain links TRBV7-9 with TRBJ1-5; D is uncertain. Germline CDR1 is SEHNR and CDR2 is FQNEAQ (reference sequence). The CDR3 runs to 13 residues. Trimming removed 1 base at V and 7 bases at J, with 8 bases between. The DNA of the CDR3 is TGTGCCAGCAGCTTAGGAGGGTACCAGCCCCAGCATTTT. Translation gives CASSLGGYQPQHF.

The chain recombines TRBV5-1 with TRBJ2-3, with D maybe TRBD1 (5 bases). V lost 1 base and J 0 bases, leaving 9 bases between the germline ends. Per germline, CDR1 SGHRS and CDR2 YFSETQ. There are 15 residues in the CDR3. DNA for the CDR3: TGCGCCAGCAGCTTGCAGGGTCGTAGCACAGATACGCAGTATTTT. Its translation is CASSLQGRSTDTQYF.

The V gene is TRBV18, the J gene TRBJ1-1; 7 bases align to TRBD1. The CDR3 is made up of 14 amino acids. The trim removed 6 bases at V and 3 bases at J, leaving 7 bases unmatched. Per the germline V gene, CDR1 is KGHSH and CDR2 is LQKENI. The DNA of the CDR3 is TGTGCCAGCTCTAGACAGGGTTTGGACACTGAAGCTTTCTTT. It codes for CASSRQGLDTEAFF.

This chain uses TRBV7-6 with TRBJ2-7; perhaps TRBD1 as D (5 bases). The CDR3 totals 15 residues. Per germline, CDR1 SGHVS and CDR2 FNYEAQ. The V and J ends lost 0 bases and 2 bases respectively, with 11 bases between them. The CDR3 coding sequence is TGTGCCAGCAGCTTAGCGGCAGGGTTCCCCTACGAGCAGTACTTC. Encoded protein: CASSLAAGFPYEQYF.

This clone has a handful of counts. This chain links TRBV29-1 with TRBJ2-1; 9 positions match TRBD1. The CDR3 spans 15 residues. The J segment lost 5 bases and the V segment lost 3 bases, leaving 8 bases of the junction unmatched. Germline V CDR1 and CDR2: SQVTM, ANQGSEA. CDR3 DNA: TGCAGCGTTGACAAGGGACAGGGCACAAACAATGAGCAGTTCTTC. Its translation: CSVDKGQGTNNEQFF.

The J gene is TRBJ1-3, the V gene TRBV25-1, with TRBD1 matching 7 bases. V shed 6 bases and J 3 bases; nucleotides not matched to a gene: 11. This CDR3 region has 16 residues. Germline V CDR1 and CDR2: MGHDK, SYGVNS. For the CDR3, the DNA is TGTGCCAGCAGAGCGGTAGGGGGCTCGGGTGGAAACACCATATATTTT. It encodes CASRAVGGSGGNTIYF. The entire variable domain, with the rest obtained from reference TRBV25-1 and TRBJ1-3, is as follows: EADIYQTPRYLVIGTGKKITLECSQTMGHDKMYWYQQDPGMELHLIHYSYGVNSTEKGDLSSESTVSRIRTEHFPLTLESARPSHTSQYLCASRAVGGSGGNTIYFGEGSWLTVV.

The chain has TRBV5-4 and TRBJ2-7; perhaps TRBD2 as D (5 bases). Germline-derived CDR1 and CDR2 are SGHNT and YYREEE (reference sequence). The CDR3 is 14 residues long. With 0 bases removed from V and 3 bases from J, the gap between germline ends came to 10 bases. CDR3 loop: CASSLGTAGYEQYF. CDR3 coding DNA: TGTGCCAGCAGCTTGGGGACCGCGGGCTACGAGCAGTACTTC.

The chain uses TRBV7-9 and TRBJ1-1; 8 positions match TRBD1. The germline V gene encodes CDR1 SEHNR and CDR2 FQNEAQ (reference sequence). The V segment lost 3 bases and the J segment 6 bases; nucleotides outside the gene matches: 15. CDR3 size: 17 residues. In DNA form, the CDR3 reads TGTGCCAGCAGCTTCCCGCGGCTTCCAGGGGGCGCCGCTGAAGCTTTCTTT. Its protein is CASSFPRLPGGAAEAFF.